The sequence of this T cell receptor beta chain was determined in a study of OX40 agonist ivuxolimab in advanced cancers. Study in general: Patients in the trial were receiving intravenous ivuxolimab every 2 weeks, at doses of 0.01 to 10 mg/kg. One hepatocellular carcinoma and a couple of cutaneous melanoma patients partially responded.

This clone was picked up one time. The CDR3 totals 13 residues. Trimming took off 3 bases at V and 1 base at J, with 6 bases between the two ends. CDR1 and CDR2 from the germline V gene are SGHTA and FQGNSA. Profiling relied on immunoSEQ multiplex PCR, and the TCRdb table lists in-frame clones only, not all of them. Counted here are approximately 70,000 clones, about 82% occurring once; the ten biggest clones make up 6.5% to 7.5%. This clonotype originated in an adult with an advanced solid tumor such as melanoma, head and neck, liver or kidney cancer. The source was CD4+ or CD8+ T cells sorted from blood, collected in a trial of the OX40 agonist ivuxolimab. The chain links TRBV7-2 to TRBJ2-5; D is ambiguous. The CDR3 spells CASSFGLQETQYF. The DNA for the CDR3 is TGTGCCAGCAGCTTCGGCCTCCAAGAGACCCAGTACTTC.